This T cell receptor (beta chain) was recorded in a study of T cells in Graves' hyperthyroidism and ophthalmopathy. Whole-study findings and limits: Model predictions of ophthalmopathy came a median about six months before onset.

Points on this clonotype: The antigen remains undetermined.

Between the trimmed V and J ends, which lost 1 base and 4 bases, there was a span of 5 bases. The CDR3 loop spans 13 amino acids. The germline V gene has CDR1 SGHVS and CDR2 FNYEAQ. Diagnosing involved the use of clinical symptoms, serum thyroxine and TRAb, thyroid ultrasound and orbital computed tomography. TCR beta CDR3 regions were amplified from RNA. TCR CDR3 regions were first amplified by RT-PCR with HTBI primers. TCRdb recomputed calls from the multiplex PCR reads with MiXCR, one row per CDR3 protein. The data hold about 200,000 distinct CDR3 sequences, with about 17% observed a single time. The sequenced sample was blood. The chain carries TRBV7-6 and TRBJ1-3; D call uncertain. The receptor's source is a woman between 45 and 65 years old with Graves' hyperthyroidism. The CDR3: CASSLVFGNTIYF. For the CDR3, the DNA is TGTGCCAGCAGCTTAGTTTTCGGAAACACCATATATTTT.